This T cell receptor (beta chain) derives from a study of blood T cell repertoires in COVID-19. Study context: Researchers got acute and convalescent COVID-19 samples from the United States, Italy and Spain. Sources were T cells, B-cell-depleted T cells, or PBMCs; the material itself was cDNA or gDNA.

In the original workflow: Estimation of nucleated cell counts relied on the amplification of reference gene primers. Only in-frame clones appear in the TCRdb table, and some are missing; sequencing was by immunoSEQ multiplex PCR. V, J and clone size reflect that table, while D and trimming were determined from the DNA. The sample records 150,000 to 200,000 clones, more than 75% being singletons. The CDR3 is 18 amino acids. The sample was PBMCs or T cells enriched from blood (not recorded which). The receptor comes from a woman aged 50 to 60 with acute COVID-19. The chain combines TRBV21-1 with TRBJ1-1; TRBD1, the table's D call, was not compared with the DNA. TRBV21-1 is termed a pseudogene. The CDR3 loop reads CASSNRGRGRIGLLGAFF. The CDR3 DNA follows: TGTGCCAGCAGCAACAGGGGGCGAGGAAGGATCGGACTCTTAGGCGCTTTCTTT.